The T cell receptor beta chain under discussion was sequenced for a study of CD8+ T cells in alopecia areata. Study findings and constraints: In lesional scalp, particularly from alopecia totalis/universalis, clonality was higher than in normal scalp. Shared TCR sequences were less clear between patients than in mice, possibly partly from HLA diversity.

Turning to this clone: Its specificity is unknown. Gene names and germline match the mouse. The CDR3 is cut off 4 residues early in the read; its end comes from the germline J gene.

After isolation, RNA underwent reverse transcription to generate cDNA as the sequencing template. Repertoires were generated with immunoSEQ multiplex PCR, while TCRdb's copy carries only in-frame clones and drops some. Listed for the sample are 200,000 to 300,000 clones, none seen a single time. CDR1 NNHDY and CDR2 SYVADS come from the germline V gene. The CDR3 consists of 14 residues. Trimming pared 4 bases from V and 6 bases from J, leaving 14 bases between. Sorting of pooled cutaneous lymph node cells was based on CD4, CD8alpha, NKG2D, NKG2ACE and other markers. The TCR sequence derives from a C3H/HeJ mouse with alopecia areata. The mouse strain carries the MHC haplotype H2-k. The sequencing sample was made of CD4+ T cells sorted from a lymph node. This chain joins TRBV13-3 and TRBJ2-1, with a tentative D call TRBD2 (7 bases). The CDR3 bases that were read are TGTGCCAGCAGTCTTGGGGGGCGCGGTGCT. Encoded protein: CASSLGGRGA. The complete CDR3 protein is CASSLGGRGAEQFF.